These 5 T cell receptor beta chains were sequenced from one sample in a study of shared clonotypes between healthy human individuals. Sequenced by immunoSEQ multiplex PCR; TCRdb stores in-frame clones only, minus some. The table records hundreds of thousands of clones, around three quarters of them present only once. Sequencing was performed on memory CD4+ T cells sorted from blood. The subset: CD45RA-negative fraction. These receptors originate from a woman in her 30s in good health.

This chain links TRBV6-5 with TRBJ1-6; D perhaps matches TRBD1 (5 bases). The CDR3 sequence is 15 residues long. Germline values: CDR1 MNHEY, CDR2 SVGAGI. V was shortened by 0 bases and J by 7 bases, with 10 bases between the two germline ends. For the CDR3, the DNA is TGTGCCAGCAGTTACTCGTCGACAGCAAATTCACCCCTCCACTTT. As protein: CASSYSSTANSPLHF.

This clone has only a few counts. The chain recombines TRBV2 with TRBJ1-2; no clear D. Trimming removed 1 base from V and 10 bases from J, with 13 bases in between. Germline V lookup: CDR1 SNHLY, CDR2 FYNNEI. The CDR3 sequence is 13 residues long. The CDR3 sequence: CASSEETSSDYTF. In nucleotides, the CDR3 is TGTGCCAGCAGTGAAGAGACCTCAAGTGACTACACCTTC.

The chain links TRBV19 to TRBJ1-2; TRBD1 matches 7 bases. The J segment lost 2 bases and the V segment lost 4 bases, leaving 4 bases of the junction unmatched. The germline V gene has CDR1 LNHDA and CDR2 SQIVND (reference sequence). The CDR3 extends over 14 amino acids. The CDR3, as DNA: TGTGCCAGTAGTAAAGGGACAGAGAACTATGGCTACACCTTC. Translated: CASSKGTENYGYTF.

The chain links TRBV6-5 to TRBJ2-2; 8 nucleotides agree with TRBD2. There are 16 residues in the CDR3. J was trimmed by 1 base and V by 4 bases; bases with no gene match: 5. In germline, CDR1 is MNHEY, CDR2 SVGAGI. CDR3 bases: TGTGCCAGCAGTTCAGGCGGGGGGCGGAACACCGGGGAGCTGTTTTTT. Translation gives CASSSGGGRNTGELFF.

The V and J genes are TRBV5-1 and TRBJ1-2; no firm D call. V lost 3 bases, J lost 2 bases, and 8 bases lay in between. The CDR3 runs 13 residues. Germline V gives CDR1 SGHRS, CDR2 YFSETQ. CDR3: CASSSGSNYGYTF. DNA of the CDR3: TGCGCCAGCAGCTCCGGGAGCAACTATGGCTACACCTTC.